The clone carrying this T cell receptor beta chain was found once. The germline V and J ends were trimmed by 1 base and 4 bases, with 17 bases remaining between them. The CDR3 extends over 16 amino acids. Per germline, CDR1 SQVTM and CDR2 ANQGSEA. The data are from a study of T cell responses to AZD1222 COVID-19 vaccine. The assay was immunoSEQ multiplex PCR, and TCRdb's table has in-frame clones only and misses some. The sample consists of approximately 130,000 clones, 80% to 95% of them appearing once. The material sequenced was peripheral blood, taken 28 days after the second AZD1222 dose. The chain joins TRBV29-1 to TRBJ2-1; no reliable D call. The receptor was isolated from an adult who received the AZD1222 COVID-19 vaccine. The CDR3 sequence is CSVEGLVGLDYNEQFF. The DNA for the CDR3 is TGCAGCGTTGAAGGGTTGGTGGGATTGGATTACAATGAGCAGTTCTTC.